The present T cell receptor (beta chain) was sequenced within a study of PD-1 and CTLA-4 blockade in melanoma. Here immunoSEQ multiplex PCR was the method, and the copy in TCRdb shows in-frame clones only, minus some. The sample carries 31,000 or so clones, about nine tenths recorded once. The CDR3 loop spans 12 amino acids. V lost 4 bases and J 3 bases, leaving 8 bases between the germline ends. Germline V gene data show CDR1 as SGDLS and CDR2 as YYNGEE. The sequencing used CD8+ T cells from peripheral blood, collected from a patient given anti-PD-1 treatment. The chain combines TRBV9 with TRBJ2-7, with D possibly matching TRBD1 (6 bases). The source of this sequence is a human donor with melanoma. CDR3 in DNA: TGTGCCAGCAGCTCGGACAGCTACGAGCAGTACTTC. Translated, it gives CASSSDSYEQYF.